These T cell receptor beta chains were read from a single sample in a study of cytomegalovirus exposure and HLA in healthy donors. Clones were read by immunoSEQ multiplex PCR, and TCRdb kept only the in-frame ones, dropping some. This table has approximately 150,000 clones, roughly 70% appearing once. Sequencing input: PBMCs. The receptors here all came from a woman aged 25 to 39 in good health and CMV-seronegative. The CDR3 runs from the conserved cysteine through the conserved F or W. The order of the fields is J gene, D gene, V gene, clone size, CDR3 DNA, CDR3 protein. A D gene is named only where the DNA matches it firmly. Size values are once, few and many counts, or a class for expanded clones, and some rows have none.

TRBJ2-1 | TRBD2 | TRBV6-5 | few | TGTGCCAGCCTAGCGGGATCCTACAATGAGCAGTTCTTC | CASLAGSYNEQFF
TRBJ2-5 | TRBD2 | TRBV6-6 | - | TGTGCCAGCAATGAGCGGGGGGTCCAAGAGACCCAGTACTTC | CASNERGVQETQYF
TRBJ2-1 | - | TRBV6-5 | once | TGTGCCAGCACCCCCATCGGAGGCGCCTACAATGAGCAGTTCTTC | CASTPIGGAYNEQFF
TRBJ1-6 | TRBD1 | TRBV19 | once | TGTGCCAGTAGTACAGACAGGGGGATCTCACCCCTCCACTTT | CASSTDRGISPLHF
TRBJ1-3 | - | TRBV2 | - | TGTGCCAGCAAAGCAGCCGGGGAGGCTGGAAACACCATATATTTT | CASKAAGEAGNTIYF
TRBJ2-1 | - | TRBV6-1 | - | TGTGCCAGCAGTGACTTGCGGGGGCCTTACAATGAGCAGTTCTTC | CASSDLRGPYNEQFF
TRBJ1-2 | - | TRBV7-2 | - | TGTGCCAGCAGCCAACCGACCGGGTTCTATGGCTACACCTTC | CASSQPTGFYGYTF
TRBJ1-5 | TRBD1 | TRBV5-1 | few | TGCGCCAGCAGCAGGGACAGTTATAGCAATCAGCCCCAGCATTTT | CASSRDSYSNQPQHF
TRBJ2-7 | TRBD2 | TRBV4-2 | - | TGTGCCAGCAGCCAAGGATCGGGAGGGGGCGAGCAGTACTTC | CASSQGSGGGEQYF
TRBJ2-5 | - | TRBV5-1 | - | TGCGCCAGCAGCAGAAGTCAGGGGCCAGAAGAGACCCAGTACTTC | CASSRSQGPEETQYF
TRBJ2-7 | - | TRBV29-1 | - | TGCAGCGCCCGGAGCTCCTACGAGCAGTACTTC | CSARSSYEQYF
TRBJ1-1 | - | TRBV28 | - | TGTGCCAGCAGAAGTGGGGGGACTGAAGCTTTCTTT | CASRSGGTEAFF
TRBJ2-7 | TRBD1 | TRBV5-1 | once | TGCGCCAGCAGACGGACAGGGGACCCCGAGCAGTACTTC | CASRRTGDPEQYF
TRBJ2-5 | - | TRBV7-2 | - | TGTGCCAGCAGCCTGCTGAGCGCCTCAGAGACCCAGTACTTC | CASSLLSASETQYF
TRBJ1-5 | TRBD1 | TRBV7-9 | few | TGTGCCAGCAGTCCCGGGACAGGGGCACCTCAGCCCCAGCATTTT | CASSPGTGAPQPQHF
TRBJ1-3 | - | TRBV28 | once | TGTGCCAGCAGTCTGACAGGATCATTGTACTCTGGAAACACCATATATTTT | CASSLTGSLYSGNTIYF
TRBJ2-5 | - | TRBV5-6 | - | TGTGCCAGCAGTCCTGGACAGCAAGAGACCCAGTACTTC | CASSPGQQETQYF
TRBJ2-3 | TRBD2 | TRBV28 | - | TGTGCCAGCAGTACCAGGCCGGGACTAGCTACAGATACGCAGTATTTT | CASSTRPGLATDTQYF
TRBJ2-1 | TRBD1 | TRBV7-2 | - | TGTGCCAGCAGCTTAGGACAGGGTAACTACAATGAGCAGTTCTTC | CASSLGQGNYNEQFF
TRBJ1-5 | TRBD1 | TRBV10-3 | once | TGTGCCATCAGTGAGTCGACAGGGGGCTATCAGCCCCAGCATTTT | CAISESTGGYQPQHF
TRBJ1-5 | - | TRBV2 | few | TGTGCCAGCAGAGACAGGCCCCTCAATCAGCCCCAGCATTTT | CASRDRPLNQPQHF
TRBJ2-1 | TRBD2 | TRBV19 | - | TGTGCCAGTAGTATGGGGGCTAGCGGGAGGGCCGTTAATGAGCAGTTCTTC | CASSMGASGRAVNEQFF
TRBJ1-1 | TRBD1 | TRBV29-1 | - | TGCAGCGCCGAGGAGGGGGCGCGGACTGAAGCTTTCTTT | CSAEEGARTEAFF
TRBJ2-2 | - | TRBV6-5 | - | TGTGCCAGCAGTTACTCAGCAGGGGTTGGCGGGGAGCTGTTTTTT | CASSYSAGVGGELFF
TRBJ2-1 | - | TRBV7-8 | few | TGTGCCAGCAGTTTGGGGGGAGTCACCTACAATGAGCAGTTCTTC | CASSLGGVTYNEQFF
TRBJ2-7 | - | TRBV2 | few | TGTGCCAGCAGTGCACCGGGAATCGAGCAGTACTTC | CASSAPGIEQYF
TRBJ1-2 | TRBD1 | TRBV28 | - | TGTGCCAGCAGCCTAGGGGGACAGGGAGGAGGCTACACCTTC | CASSLGGQGGGYTF
TRBJ1-6 | TRBD1 | TRBV30 | - | TGTGCCTGGAGCCGAGGACAGGACTTTTCCAATTCACCCCTCCACTTT | CAWSRGQDFSNSPLHF
TRBJ2-1 | TRBD1 | TRBV7-2 | - | TGTGCCAGCAGCACCCAAGGACAGGGCTTTAATGAGCAGTTCTTC | CASSTQGQGFNEQFF
TRBJ2-3 | TRBD2 | TRBV5-1 | - | TGCGCCAGCAGCCCGAGCGGGATCACAGATACGCAGTATTTT | CASSPSGITDTQYF
TRBJ2-7 | TRBD1 | TRBV30 | - | TGTGCCCAGAAGGGACAGGGGTTTTACGAGCAGTACTTC | CAQKGQGFYEQYF
TRBJ1-1 | TRBD1 | TRBV10-3 | - | TGTGCCATCAGTGCGAGGGGGCTCCCGAACACTGAAGCTTTCTTT | CAISARGLPNTEAFF
TRBJ2-7 | - | TRBV6-6 | - | TGTGCCAGCAGAGTAGCAAATGACGAGCAGTACTTC | CASRVANDEQYF
TRBJ2-5 | TRBD2 | TRBV30 | - | TGTGCCTGGAGTGTACTAGCGGAAGAGACCCAGTACTTC | CAWSVLAEETQYF
TRBJ2-3 | TRBD1 | TRBV9 | - | TGTGCCAGCAGCGAGACGACAGGGGGCTTAGGAGATACGCAGTATTTT | CASSETTGGLGDTQYF
TRBJ2-3 | - | TRBV20-1 | - | TGCAGTGCTCCTCGGGGAGATACGCAGTATTTT | CSAPRGDTQYF
TRBJ2-5 | TRBD1 | TRBV7-2 | few | TGTGCCAGCAACTCACAGGGGTGGGGACAAGAGACCCAGTACTTC | CASNSQGWGQETQYF
TRBJ2-1 | - | TRBV19 | - | TGTGCCAGTAGGCGGGACCGACACAATGAGCAGTTCTTC | CASRRDRHNEQFF
TRBJ2-1 | - | TRBV11-2 | - | TGTGCCAGCAGCTTTCAGTTGGGGGGTCTGTATGAGCAGTTCTTC | CASSFQLGGLYEQFF
TRBJ2-5 | TRBD1 | TRBV27 | few | TGTGCCAGTACAGCCGGGACAGGGAGGGGAAAGACCCAGTACTTC | CASTAGTGRGKTQYF
TRBJ2-3 | TRBD2 | TRBV7-2 | - | TGTGCCAGCAGCTTCGTAGCGGGGCTCGGGAATTTT | CASSFVAGLGNF
TRBJ2-2 | TRBD1 | TRBV19 | - | TGTGCCACCAAGCTAGTGACAGGGCTCAACACCGGGGAGCTGTTTTTT | CATKLVTGLNTGELFF
TRBJ2-5 | TRBD2 | TRBV5-5 | - | TGTGCCAGCAGCCCCCCGGATAGCGGGAGGCTAACGGAGACCCAGTACTTC | CASSPPDSGRLTETQYF
TRBJ2-7 | - | TRBV29-1 | - | TGCAGCGTTGAAGATCTCGACGAGCAGTACTTC | CSVEDLDEQYF
TRBJ1-5 | - | TRBV7-2 | once | TGTGCCAGCAGCCATTCGGCAGGGTTCAGCAATCAGCCCCAGCATTTT | CASSHSAGFSNQPQHF
TRBJ2-5 | - | TRBV7-8 | - | TGTGCCAGCAGCAGCTGGGAGTACCAAGAGACCCAGTACTTC | CASSSWEYQETQYF
TRBJ2-7 | - | TRBV28 | - | TGTGCCAGCAGTAAACAGGCTATCGAGCAGTACTTC | CASSKQAIEQYF
TRBJ2-7 | - | TRBV2 | - | TGTGCCAGCAGTGAATATCGTTTCGGGGTCTCCTACGAGCAGTACTTC | CASSEYRFGVSYEQYF
TRBJ1-1 | - | TRBV5-1 | few | TGCGCCAGCGCTCTGACATTCATGAACACTGAAGCTTTCTTT | CASALTFMNTEAFF
TRBJ1-4 | - | TRBV5-1 | - | TGCGCCAGCAGCGTCGGGACTACAAATGAAAAACTGTTTTTT | CASSVGTTNEKLFF
TRBJ2-7 | - | TRBV4-3 | few | TGCGCCAGCAGCCAGCGGCTTGAGTACGAGCAGTACTTC | CASSQRLEYEQYF
TRBJ1-1 | - | TRBV6-5 | - | TGTGCCAGCAGTTACGCACAGGGTTACTCTGAAGCTTTCTTT | CASSYAQGYSEAFF
TRBJ1-1 | TRBD1 | TRBV2 | - | TGTGCCAGCACCCCCCAGGGGGGTTTCGACACTGAAGCTTTCTTT | CASTPQGGFDTEAFF
TRBJ1-1 | - | TRBV18 | - | TGTGCCAGCTCATCAGGGAAGGCTGAAGCTTTCTTT | CASSSGKAEAFF
TRBJ1-3 | - | TRBV9 | once | TGTGCCAGCAGCGTAGACCCACAGTCTGGCTGGGGAAACACCATATATTTT | CASSVDPQSGWGNTIYF
TRBJ2-5 | - | TRBV7-9 | few | TGTGCCAGCAGCTTAGGCCCCAGGGGGGACCTAGAGACCCAGTACTTC | CASSLGPRGDLETQYF